Listed below are T cell receptor beta chains from one sample, sequenced in a study of response to subunit inactivated influenza vaccine. Using its own MiXCR run on the RT-PCR reads, TCRdb lists one record per CDR3 protein. The profile shows 450,000 to 700,000 distinct CDR3 sequences, 14% of them singletons. The starting material was PBMCs from blood, obtained 12 days after vaccination. The receptors were sampled from a man in his forties or fifties who received an inactivated influenza vaccine. CDR3s include the opening cysteine and the closing phenylalanine or tryptophan. Each record gives: V gene, D gene, J gene, CDR3 protein. The D gene is left open where the match is weak.

v_gene: TRBV6-4
d_gene: TRBD2
j_gene: TRBJ2-1
CDR3aa: CASSDPLAGYTGSSYNEQFF

v_gene: TRBV20-1
d_gene: .
j_gene: TRBJ1-4
CDR3aa: CSASGAGNEKLFF

v_gene: TRBV9
d_gene: .
j_gene: TRBJ2-5
CDR3aa: CEDPQETQYF

v_gene: TRBV7-2
d_gene: .
j_gene: TRBJ2-3
CDR3aa: CASSLRRALADTQYF

v_gene: TRBV13
d_gene: TRBD1
j_gene: TRBJ2-7
CDR3aa: CASSSGVAGGSYEQYF

v_gene: TRBV29-1
d_gene: .
j_gene: TRBJ2-5
CDR3aa: CSVGGAPQETQYF

v_gene: TRBV7-8
d_gene: .
j_gene: TRBJ2-1
CDR3aa: CASSSGPAVGNEQFF

v_gene: TRBV5-1
d_gene: .
j_gene: TRBJ2-3
CDR3aa: CASSLDLIDTQYF

v_gene: TRBV4-2
d_gene: .
j_gene: TRBJ2-2
CDR3aa: CASSPRTSLGSGELFF

v_gene: TRBV12-3/TRBV12-4
d_gene: TRBD1
j_gene: TRBJ2-5
CDR3aa: CASSRTGGLETQYF

v_gene: TRBV7-9
d_gene: TRBD1
j_gene: TRBJ1-2
CDR3aa: CASSYPGQAGGYTF

v_gene: TRBV5-1
d_gene: .
j_gene: TRBJ2-5
CDR3aa: CASSSQRETQYF

v_gene: TRBV7-8
d_gene: TRBD1
j_gene: TRBJ2-7
CDR3aa: CASSETGGLYEQYF

v_gene: TRBV7-2
d_gene: .
j_gene: TRBJ1-5
CDR3aa: CASSPHQNQPQHF

v_gene: TRBV7-9
d_gene: .
j_gene: TRBJ2-1
CDR3aa: CASNSLARGTFDEQFF

v_gene: TRBV12-3/TRBV12-4
d_gene: .
j_gene: TRBJ2-1
CDR3aa: CASSLAGGYISSYNEQFF

v_gene: TRBV20-1
d_gene: .
j_gene: TRBJ1-5
CDR3aa: CSARVGGVGNQPQHF

v_gene: TRBV15
d_gene: .
j_gene: TRBJ2-3
CDR3aa: CATSIGRDLYINTQYF

v_gene: TRBV28
d_gene: TRBD2
j_gene: TRBJ2-7
CDR3aa: CASSFASGGSYEQYF

v_gene: TRBV20-1
d_gene: .
j_gene: TRBJ2-1
CDR3aa: CSASWGGLNEQFF

v_gene: TRBV5-5
d_gene: .
j_gene: TRBJ1-6
CDR3aa: CASSLEGRADSPLHF

v_gene: TRBV6-2/TRBV6-3
d_gene: TRBD2
j_gene: TRBJ2-7
CDR3aa: CASSSPELAGGPLLEQYF

v_gene: TRBV4-3
d_gene: TRBD2
j_gene: TRBJ2-1
CDR3aa: CASSQTRLAGYYNEQFF

v_gene: TRBV20-1
d_gene: TRBD2
j_gene: TRBJ2-7
CDR3aa: CSASRLAVLTYEQYF

v_gene: TRBV28
d_gene: .
j_gene: TRBJ1-5
CDR3aa: CASSLRTQSNQPQHF

v_gene: TRBV11-2
d_gene: TRBD1
j_gene: TRBJ2-5
CDR3aa: CASSLVRDRGQETQYF

v_gene: TRBV30
d_gene: TRBD1
j_gene: TRBJ2-1
CDR3aa: CAWSSGTGALNEQFF

v_gene: TRBV6-5
d_gene: TRBD1
j_gene: TRBJ2-5
CDR3aa: CASSYPILGTGDETQYF

v_gene: TRBV9
d_gene: .
j_gene: TRBJ1-1
CDR3aa: CASSGGGGTEAFF

v_gene: TRBV3-1
d_gene: TRBD1
j_gene: TRBJ2-1
CDR3aa: CASRRRDRAYNEQFF

v_gene: TRBV7-6
d_gene: .
j_gene: TRBJ2-3
CDR3aa: CASSLIVGHTDTQYF

v_gene: TRBV5-8
d_gene: TRBD1
j_gene: TRBJ1-3
CDR3aa: CASSFHRGRAGNTIYF

v_gene: TRBV3-1
d_gene: .
j_gene: TRBJ1-1
CDR3aa: CASRAQARMGTEAFF

v_gene: TRBV25-1
d_gene: .
j_gene: TRBJ2-1
CDR3aa: CASSLSRASDEQFF

v_gene: TRBV5-1
d_gene: .
j_gene: TRBJ2-1
CDR3aa: CASNRDWAYNEQFF

v_gene: TRBV5-1
d_gene: TRBD1
j_gene: TRBJ1-2
CDR3aa: CASSLSAGTVYGYTF

v_gene: TRBV11-2
d_gene: .
j_gene: TRBJ1-1
CDR3aa: CASSSRSTEAFF

v_gene: TRBV29-1
d_gene: .
j_gene: TRBJ2-1
CDR3aa: CSVPKGGYNEQFF

v_gene: TRBV30
d_gene: TRBD1
j_gene: TRBJ2-1
CDR3aa: CAGNADRRYNEQFF

v_gene: TRBV20-1
d_gene: TRBD1
j_gene: TRBJ2-1
CDR3aa: CSARPMTGVYNEQFF

v_gene: TRBV6-2/TRBV6-3
d_gene: TRBD1
j_gene: TRBJ1-1
CDR3aa: CASSYLSGTVTTEAFF

v_gene: TRBV20-1
d_gene: TRBD2
j_gene: TRBJ2-5
CDR3aa: CSASSLGLAEETQYF

v_gene: TRBV6-5
d_gene: .
j_gene: TRBJ2-3
CDR3aa: CASSYSLGTSITDTQYF

v_gene: TRBV24-1
d_gene: TRBD2
j_gene: TRBJ2-3
CDR3aa: CATSDSGGSTDTQYF

v_gene: TRBV4-3
d_gene: .
j_gene: TRBJ2-6
CDR3aa: CASSRAYGANVLTF

v_gene: TRBV4-2
d_gene: TRBD1
j_gene: TRBJ2-1
CDR3aa: CASRPTGGLYNEQFF

v_gene: TRBV6-2/TRBV6-3
d_gene: TRBD1
j_gene: TRBJ1-1
CDR3aa: CASSGQGRTEAFF

v_gene: TRBV11-1
d_gene: TRBD1
j_gene: TRBJ2-1
CDR3aa: CASSVLQGSPHFYNEQFF

v_gene: TRBV7-8
d_gene: TRBD2
j_gene: TRBJ2-1
CDR3aa: CASSLYRTSGAYNEQFF

v_gene: TRBV15
d_gene: .
j_gene: TRBJ1-5
CDR3aa: CATSRDRGEPQHF

v_gene: TRBV12-3/TRBV12-4
d_gene: .
j_gene: TRBJ1-2
CDR3aa: CASTGTSNYGYTF

v_gene: TRBV20-1
d_gene: TRBD1
j_gene: TRBJ2-5
CDR3aa: CSASGMTGTETQYF

v_gene: TRBV11-2
d_gene: TRBD2
j_gene: TRBJ2-7
CDR3aa: CASSSPGLVDYEQYF

v_gene: TRBV28
d_gene: .
j_gene: TRBJ2-5
CDR3aa: CASSFFGTLQETQYF

v_gene: TRBV2
d_gene: .
j_gene: TRBJ1-2
CDR3aa: CASRVTGSDGYTF

v_gene: TRBV6-2/TRBV6-3
d_gene: .
j_gene: TRBJ1-5
CDR3aa: CASRTRVLGWQPQHF

v_gene: TRBV7-8
d_gene: .
j_gene: TRBJ2-7
CDR3aa: CASSFLYYEQYF

v_gene: TRBV6-2/TRBV6-3
d_gene: TRBD1
j_gene: TRBJ2-1
CDR3aa: CASSYSILDPAGDRGRSEQFF

v_gene: TRBV5-1
d_gene: TRBD1
j_gene: TRBJ2-7
CDR3aa: CASSPRQGYGEQYF